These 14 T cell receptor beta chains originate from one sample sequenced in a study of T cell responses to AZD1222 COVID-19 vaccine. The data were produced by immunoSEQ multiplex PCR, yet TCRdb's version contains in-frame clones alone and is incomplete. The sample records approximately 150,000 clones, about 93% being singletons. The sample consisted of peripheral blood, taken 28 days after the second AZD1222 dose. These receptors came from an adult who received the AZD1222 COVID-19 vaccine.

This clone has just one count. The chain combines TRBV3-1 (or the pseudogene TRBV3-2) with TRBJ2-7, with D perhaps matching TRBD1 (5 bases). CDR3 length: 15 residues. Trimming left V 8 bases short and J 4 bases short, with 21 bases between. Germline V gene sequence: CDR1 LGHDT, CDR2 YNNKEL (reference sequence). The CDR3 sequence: CASRDSTRAPYEQYF. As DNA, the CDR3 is TGTGCCAGCCGCGATTCAACCAGGGCCCCGTACGAGCAGTACTTC.

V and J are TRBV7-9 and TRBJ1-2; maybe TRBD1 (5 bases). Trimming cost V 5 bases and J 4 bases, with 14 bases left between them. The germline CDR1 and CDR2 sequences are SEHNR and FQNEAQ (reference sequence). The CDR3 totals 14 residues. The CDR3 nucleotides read TGTGCCAGCAGCCTAGTTCAGGGCCCCTATGGCTACACCTTC. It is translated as CASSLVQGPYGYTF.

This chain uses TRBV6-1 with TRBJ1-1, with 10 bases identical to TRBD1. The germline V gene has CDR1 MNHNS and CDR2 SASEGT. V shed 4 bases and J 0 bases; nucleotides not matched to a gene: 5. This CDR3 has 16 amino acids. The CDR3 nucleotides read TGTGCCAGCAGTGCCGGGACAGGGGTCATGAACACTGAAGCTTTCTTT. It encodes CASSAGTGVMNTEAFF.

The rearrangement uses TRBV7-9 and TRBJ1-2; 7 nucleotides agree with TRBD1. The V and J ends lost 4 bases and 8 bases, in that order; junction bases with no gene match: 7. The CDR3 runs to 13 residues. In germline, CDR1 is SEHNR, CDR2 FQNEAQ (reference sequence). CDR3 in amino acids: CASSSKTGRGYTF. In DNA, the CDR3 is TGTGCCAGCAGCTCCAAGACAGGGCGAGGCTACACCTTC.

The CDR3 DNA reads as TGTGCCAGCAGGAGGGACTTTAGTGATGAAAAACTGTTTTTT. Translation gives CASRRDFSDEKLFF. The V and J genes are TRBV2 and TRBJ1-4; maybe TRBD1 (5 bases). The germline CDR1 and CDR2 sequences are SNHLY and FYNNEI. This CDR3 has 14 residues. Trimming stripped 6 bases from V and 6 bases from J, with 14 bases between.

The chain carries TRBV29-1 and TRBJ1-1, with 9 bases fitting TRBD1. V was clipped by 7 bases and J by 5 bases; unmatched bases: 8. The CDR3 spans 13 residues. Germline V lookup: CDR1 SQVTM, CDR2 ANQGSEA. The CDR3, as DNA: TGCAGCGCATACCGGGACAGGGTTACTGAAGCTTTCTTT. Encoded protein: CSAYRDRVTEAFF.

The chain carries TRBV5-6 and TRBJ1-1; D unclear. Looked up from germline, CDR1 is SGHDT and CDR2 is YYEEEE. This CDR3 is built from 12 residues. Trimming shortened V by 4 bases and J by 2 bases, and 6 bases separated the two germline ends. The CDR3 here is CASSKINTEAFF. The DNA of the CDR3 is TGTGCCAGCAGCAAGATAAACACTGAAGCTTTCTTT.

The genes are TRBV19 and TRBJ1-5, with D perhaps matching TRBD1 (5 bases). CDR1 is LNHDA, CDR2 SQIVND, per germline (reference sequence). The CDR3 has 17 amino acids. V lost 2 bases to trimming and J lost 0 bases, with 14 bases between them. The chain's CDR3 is CASSIISGWDSNQPQHF. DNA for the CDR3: TGTGCCAGTAGTATAATTTCAGGGTGGGATAGCAATCAGCCCCAGCATTTT.

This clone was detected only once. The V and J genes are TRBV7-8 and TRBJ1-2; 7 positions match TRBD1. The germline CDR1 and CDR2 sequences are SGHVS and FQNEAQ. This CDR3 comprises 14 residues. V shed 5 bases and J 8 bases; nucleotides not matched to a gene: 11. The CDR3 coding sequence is TGTGCCAGCAGCGTCGGGACAGACATAGTGGGCTACACCTTC. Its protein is CASSVGTDIVGYTF. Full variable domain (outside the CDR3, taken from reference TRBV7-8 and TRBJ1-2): GAGVSQSPRYKVAKRGQDVALRCDPISGHVSLFWYQQALGQGPEFLTYFQNEAQLDKSGLPSDRFFAERPEGSVSTLKIQRTQQEDSAVYLCASSVGTDIVGYTFGSGTRLTVV.

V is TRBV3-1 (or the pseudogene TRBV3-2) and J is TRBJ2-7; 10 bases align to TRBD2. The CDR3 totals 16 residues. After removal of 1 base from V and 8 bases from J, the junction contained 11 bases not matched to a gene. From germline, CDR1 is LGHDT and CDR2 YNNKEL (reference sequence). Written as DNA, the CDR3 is TGTGCCAGCAGCCAAGCTTCAGCTAGCGGGAGTAGGAAGCAGTACTTC. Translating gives CASSQASASGSRKQYF.

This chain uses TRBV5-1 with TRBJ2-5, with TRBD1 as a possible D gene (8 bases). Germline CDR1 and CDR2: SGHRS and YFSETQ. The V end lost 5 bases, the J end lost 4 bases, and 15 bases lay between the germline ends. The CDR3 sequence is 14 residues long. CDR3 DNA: TGCGCCAGCAGTACAGGGGGAGGGCGAGAGACCCAGTACTTC. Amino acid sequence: CASSTGGGRETQYF. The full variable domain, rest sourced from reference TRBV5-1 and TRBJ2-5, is KAGVTQTPRYLIKTRGQQVTLSCSPISGHRSVSWYQQTPGQGLQFLFEYFSETQRNKGNFPGRFSGRQFSNSRSEMNVSTLELGDSALYLCASSTGGGRETQYFGPGTRLLVL.

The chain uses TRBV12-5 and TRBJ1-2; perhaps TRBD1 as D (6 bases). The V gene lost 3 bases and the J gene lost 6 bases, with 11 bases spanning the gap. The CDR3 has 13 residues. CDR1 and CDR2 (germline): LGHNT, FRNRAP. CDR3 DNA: TGTGCTAGTGGTTTTCACAGGGAAGATGGCTACACCTTC. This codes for CASGFHREDGYTF. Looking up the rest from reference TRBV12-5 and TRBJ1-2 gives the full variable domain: DARVTQTPRHKVTEMGQEVTMRCQPILGHNTVFWYRQTMMQGLELLAYFRNRAPLDDSGMPKDRFSAEMPDATLATLKIQPSEPRDSAVYFCASGFHREDGYTFGSGTRLTVV.

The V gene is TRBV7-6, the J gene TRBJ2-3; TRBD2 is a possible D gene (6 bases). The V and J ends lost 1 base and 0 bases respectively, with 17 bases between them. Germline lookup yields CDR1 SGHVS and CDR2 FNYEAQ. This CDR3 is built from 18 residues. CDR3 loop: CASSLGVWGEVSTDTQYF. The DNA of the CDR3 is TGTGCCAGCAGCTTAGGAGTATGGGGGGAGGTGAGCACAGATACGCAGTATTTT. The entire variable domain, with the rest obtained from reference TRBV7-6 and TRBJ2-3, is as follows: GAGVSQSPRYKVTKRGQDVALRCDPISGHVSLYWYRQALGQGPEFLTYFNYEAQQDKSGLPNDRFSAERPEGSISTLTIQRTEQRDSAMYRCASSLGVWGEVSTDTQYFGPGTRLTVL.

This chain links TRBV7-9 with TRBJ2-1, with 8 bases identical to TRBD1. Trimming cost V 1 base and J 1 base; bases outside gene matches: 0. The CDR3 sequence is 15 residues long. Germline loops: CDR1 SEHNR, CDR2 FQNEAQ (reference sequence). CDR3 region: CASSLGQGSYNEQFF. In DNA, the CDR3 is TGTGCCAGCAGCTTAGGACAGGGGTCCTACAATGAGCAGTTCTTC.